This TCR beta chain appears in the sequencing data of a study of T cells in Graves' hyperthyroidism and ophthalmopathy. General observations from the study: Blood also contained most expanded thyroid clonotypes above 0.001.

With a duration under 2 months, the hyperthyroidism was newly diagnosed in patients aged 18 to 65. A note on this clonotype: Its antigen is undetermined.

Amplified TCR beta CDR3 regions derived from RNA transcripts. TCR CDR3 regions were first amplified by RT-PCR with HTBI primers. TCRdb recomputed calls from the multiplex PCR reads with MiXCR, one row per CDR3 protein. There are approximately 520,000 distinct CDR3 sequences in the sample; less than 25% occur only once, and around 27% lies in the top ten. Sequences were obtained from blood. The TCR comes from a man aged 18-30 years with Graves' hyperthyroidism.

The CDR3 reads CAISELTGNTEAFF. The CDR3 DNA reads as TGTGCCATCAGTGAGTTAACCGGGAACACTGAAGCTTTCTTT. The genes are TRBV10-3 and TRBJ1-1; D is unresolved. The ends were cut back, 1 base at V and 1 base at J, with 7 bases in the middle. The CDR3 covers 14 residues. CDR1 is ENHRY and CDR2 is SYGVKD in the germline V gene.